What follows describes a single T cell receptor (beta chain). Its target is not known. These data originate in a study of T cell responses to AZD1222 COVID-19 vaccine. The study's findings and limits: Spike-specific TCR breadth rose after two AZD1222 doses, and depth rose as well. CD4 TCRs covered the whole spike, strongest at regions 160-218 and 743-854. Unmutated regions of variants are reportedly targeted by nearly half of spike-specific TCRs.

Germline CDR1 SEHNR, CDR2 FQNEAQ (reference sequence). This CDR3 is 15 amino acids long. V lost 1 base and J lost 7; bases outside the gene matches: 4. Profiling relied on immunoSEQ multiplex PCR, and the TCRdb table lists in-frame clones only, not all of them. The table records about 130,000 clones, roughly 91% of them present only once. This sample comprised peripheral blood, obtained on day 0 of MenACWY control vaccination. The sequence was collected from an adult in good health. The V call is TRBV7-9, the J call TRBJ1-2; 12 nucleotides align to TRBD1. CDR3 region: CASSLGGQGARGYTF. CDR3 nucleotides: TGTGCCAGCAGCTTAGGGGGACAGGGGGCGCGTGGCTACACCTTC.